Below, one T cell receptor beta chain is given with its context. This sample is drawn from a study of blood T cells in healthy people across ages. In germline, CDR1 is SGHTA, CDR2 FQGNSA. Trimming left V 2 bases short and J 5 bases short, with 7 bases between. CDR3 length equals 14 residues. Together with a sample-barcoded 5' primer, a J-beta primer mix was included in a second PCR lasting about 6 to 11 cycles. Researchers report that each sample yielded at least 2.5 million CDR3-containing paired-end reads. TCRdb re-called the 5' RACE reads through MiXCR, storing one row per CDR3 protein. The sample records 1,500,000 or so distinct CDR3 sequences, almost 60% being singletons.

The rearrangement uses TRBV7-2 and TRBJ1-6; D gene uncertain. Specimen: blood. The clonotype originates from a man aged 18-30 years in good health. CDR3 loop: CASSLHADNSPLHF. CDR3 nucleotides: TGTGCCAGCAGCTTACACGCTGATAATTCACCCCTCCACTTT.